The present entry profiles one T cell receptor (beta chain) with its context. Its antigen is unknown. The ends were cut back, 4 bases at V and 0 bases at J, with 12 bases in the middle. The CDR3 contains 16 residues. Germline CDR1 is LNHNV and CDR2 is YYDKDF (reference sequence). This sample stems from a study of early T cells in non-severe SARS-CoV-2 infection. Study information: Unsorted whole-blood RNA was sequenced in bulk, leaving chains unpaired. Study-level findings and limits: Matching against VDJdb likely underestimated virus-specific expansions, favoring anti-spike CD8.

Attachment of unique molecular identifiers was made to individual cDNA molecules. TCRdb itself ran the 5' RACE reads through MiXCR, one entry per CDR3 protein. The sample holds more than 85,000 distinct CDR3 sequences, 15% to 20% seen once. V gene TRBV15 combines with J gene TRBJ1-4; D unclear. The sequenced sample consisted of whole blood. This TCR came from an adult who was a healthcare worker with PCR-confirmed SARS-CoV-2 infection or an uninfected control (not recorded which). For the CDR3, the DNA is TGTGCCACCAGCATCAGACCCATTGCAACTAATGAAAAACTGTTTTTT. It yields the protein CATSIRPIATNEKLFF. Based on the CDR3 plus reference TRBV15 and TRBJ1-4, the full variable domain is DAMVIQNPRYQVTQFGKPVTLSCSQTLNHNVMYWYQQKSSQAPKLLFHYYDKDFNNEADTPDNFQSRRPNTSFCFLDIRSPGLGDTAMYLCATSIRPIATNEKLFFGSGTQLSVL.